Sequencing of this T cell receptor (beta chain) was carried out in a study of technical replicates of blood from several donors. Data came from immunoSEQ multiplex PCR; TCRdb stores just in-frame clones and leaves some out. The table records about 62,000 clones, 85% to 90% of them present only once. The CDR3 is made up of 14 amino acids. The germline CDR1 and CDR2 sequences are KGHSH and LQKENI. With 3 bases removed from V and 3 bases from J, the gap between germline ends came to 10 bases. This clonotype originated in a human donor in good health. Some clones in this sample may be carry-over from other donors' samples. Sequenced: PBMCs. This chain joins TRBV18 and TRBJ2-3; D might be TRBD1 (6 bases). The CDR3 coding sequence is TGTGCCAGCTCACCTTCCCAGGGGACAGATACGCAGTATTTT. This sequence encodes CASSPSQGTDTQYF.